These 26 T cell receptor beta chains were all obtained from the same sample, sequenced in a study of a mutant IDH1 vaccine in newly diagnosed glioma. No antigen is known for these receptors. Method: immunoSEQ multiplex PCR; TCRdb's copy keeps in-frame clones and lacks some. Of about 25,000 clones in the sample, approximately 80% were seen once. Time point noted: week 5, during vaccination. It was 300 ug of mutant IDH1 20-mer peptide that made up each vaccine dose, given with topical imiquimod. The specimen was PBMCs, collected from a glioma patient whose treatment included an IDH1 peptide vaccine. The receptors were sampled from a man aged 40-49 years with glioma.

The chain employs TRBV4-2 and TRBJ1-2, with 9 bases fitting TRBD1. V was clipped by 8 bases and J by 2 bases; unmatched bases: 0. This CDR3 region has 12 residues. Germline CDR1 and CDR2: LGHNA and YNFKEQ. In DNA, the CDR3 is TGTGCCAGCGGGACAGGGAACTATGGCTACACCTTC. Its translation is CASGTGNYGYTF.

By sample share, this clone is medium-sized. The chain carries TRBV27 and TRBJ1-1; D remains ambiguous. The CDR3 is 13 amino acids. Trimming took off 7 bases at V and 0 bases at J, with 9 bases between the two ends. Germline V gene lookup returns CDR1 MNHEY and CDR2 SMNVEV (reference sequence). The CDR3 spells CASKRDLNTEAFF. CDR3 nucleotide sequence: TGTGCCAGCAAAAGGGATTTGAACACTGAAGCTTTCTTT.

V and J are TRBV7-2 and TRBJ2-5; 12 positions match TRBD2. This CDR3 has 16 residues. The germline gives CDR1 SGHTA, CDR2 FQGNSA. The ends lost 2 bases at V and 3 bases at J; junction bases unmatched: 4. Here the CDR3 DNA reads TGTGCCAGCAGCTTATCCTCTAGCGGGAGGGAAGAGACCCAGTACTTC. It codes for CASSLSSSGREETQYF.

The CDR3 spells CASSFTVDTEAFF. The CDR3 nucleotides are TGTGCCAGCAGTTTTACGGTTGACACTGAAGCTTTCTTT. The chain employs TRBV27 and TRBJ1-1, with D hard to call. The germline CDR1 and CDR2 sequences are MNHEY and SMNVEV (reference sequence). Trimming left V 3 bases short and J 3 bases short, with 8 bases between. The CDR3 runs 13 residues.

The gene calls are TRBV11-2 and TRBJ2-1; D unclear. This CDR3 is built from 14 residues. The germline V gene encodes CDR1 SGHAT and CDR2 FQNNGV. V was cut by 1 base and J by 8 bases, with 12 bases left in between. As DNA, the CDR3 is TGTGCCAGCAGCTTAGGCCCGTCCCCCCATGAGCAGTTCTTC. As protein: CASSLGPSPHEQFF.

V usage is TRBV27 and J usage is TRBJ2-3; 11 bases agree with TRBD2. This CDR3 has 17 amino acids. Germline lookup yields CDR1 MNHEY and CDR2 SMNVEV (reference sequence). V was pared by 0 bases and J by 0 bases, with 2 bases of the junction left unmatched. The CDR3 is CASSLSGLAVSTDTQYF. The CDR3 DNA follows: TGTGCCAGCAGTTTATCGGGACTAGCGGTGAGCACAGATACGCAGTATTTT.

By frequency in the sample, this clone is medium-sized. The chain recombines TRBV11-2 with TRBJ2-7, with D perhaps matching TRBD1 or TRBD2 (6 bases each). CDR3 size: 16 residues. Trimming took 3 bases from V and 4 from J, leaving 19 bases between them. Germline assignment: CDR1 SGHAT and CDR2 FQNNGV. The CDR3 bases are TGTGCCAGCAGCTTGGGGGGCTGGCGTATTGGTTACGAGCAGTACTTC. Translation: CASSLGGWRIGYEQYF.

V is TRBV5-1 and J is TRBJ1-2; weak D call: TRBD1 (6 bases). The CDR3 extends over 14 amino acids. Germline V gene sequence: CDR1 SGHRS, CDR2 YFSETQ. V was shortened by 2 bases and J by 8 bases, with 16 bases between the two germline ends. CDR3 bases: TGCGCCAGCAGCTTATCATACAGGGAGAGCGGCTACACCTTC. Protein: CASSLSYRESGYTF.

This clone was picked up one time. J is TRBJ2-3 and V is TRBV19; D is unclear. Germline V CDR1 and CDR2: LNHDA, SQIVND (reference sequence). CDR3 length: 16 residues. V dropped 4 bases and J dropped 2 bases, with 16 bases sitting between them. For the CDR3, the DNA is TGTGCCAGTAGTAAAACACCTTCTATGTCCACAGATACGCAGTATTTT. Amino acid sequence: CASSKTPSMSTDTQYF.

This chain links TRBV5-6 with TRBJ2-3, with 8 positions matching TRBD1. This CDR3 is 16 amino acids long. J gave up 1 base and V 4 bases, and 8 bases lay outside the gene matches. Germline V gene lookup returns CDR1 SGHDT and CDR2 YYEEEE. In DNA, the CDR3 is TGTGCCAGCAGCCCAACCGGACAGGGCGGCACAGATACGCAGTATTTT. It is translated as CASSPTGQGGTDTQYF.

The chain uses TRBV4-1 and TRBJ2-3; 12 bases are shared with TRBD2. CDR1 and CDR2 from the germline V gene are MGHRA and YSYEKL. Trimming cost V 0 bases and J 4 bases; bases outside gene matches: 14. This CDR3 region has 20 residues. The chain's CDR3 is CASSQDRASGRARGADTQYF. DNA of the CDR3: TGCGCCAGCAGCCAAGATCGGGCTAGCGGGAGGGCCCGGGGGGCAGATACGCAGTATTTT.

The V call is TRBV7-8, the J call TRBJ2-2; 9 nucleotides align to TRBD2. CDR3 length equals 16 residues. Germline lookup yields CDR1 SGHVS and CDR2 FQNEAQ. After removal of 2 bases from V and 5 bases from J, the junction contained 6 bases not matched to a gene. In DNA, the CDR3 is TGTGCCAGCAGCTTAAGAGCGGGAGGTGGAACCGGGGAGCTGTTTTTT. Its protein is CASSLRAGGGTGELFF.

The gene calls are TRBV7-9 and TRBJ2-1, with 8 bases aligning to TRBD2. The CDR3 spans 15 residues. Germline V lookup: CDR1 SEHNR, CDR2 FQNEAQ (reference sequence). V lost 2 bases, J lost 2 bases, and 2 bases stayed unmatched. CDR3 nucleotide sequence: TGTGCCAGCAGCTTAAGCGGGAGAGCCTACAATGAGCAGTTCTTC. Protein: CASSLSGRAYNEQFF. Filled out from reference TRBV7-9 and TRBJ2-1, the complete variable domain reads DTGVSQNPRHKITKRGQNVTFRCDPISEHNRLYWYRQTLGQGPEFLTYFQNEAQLEKSRLLSDRFSAERPKGSFSTLEIQRTEQGDSAMYLCASSLSGRAYNEQFFGPGTRLTVL.

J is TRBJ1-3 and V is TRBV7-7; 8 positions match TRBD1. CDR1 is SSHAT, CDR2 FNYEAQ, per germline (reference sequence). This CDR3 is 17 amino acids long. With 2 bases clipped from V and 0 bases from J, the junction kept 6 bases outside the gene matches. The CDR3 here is CASSLQGAKSSGNTIYF. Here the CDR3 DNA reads TGTGCCAGCAGCTTACAGGGGGCCAAAAGCTCTGGAAACACCATATATTTT.

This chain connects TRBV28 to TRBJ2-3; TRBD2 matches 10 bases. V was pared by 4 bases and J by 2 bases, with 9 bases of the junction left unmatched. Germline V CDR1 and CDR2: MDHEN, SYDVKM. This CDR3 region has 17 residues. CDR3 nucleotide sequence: TGTGCCAGCAGTTCGGAAGGACTAGCGGAATCCACAGATACGCAGTATTTT. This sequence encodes CASSSEGLAESTDTQYF. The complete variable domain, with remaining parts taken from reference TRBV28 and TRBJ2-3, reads DVKVTQSSRYLVKRTGEKVFLECVQDMDHENMFWYRQDPGLGLRLIYFSYDVKMKEKGDIPEGYSVSREKKERFSLILESASTNQTSMYLCASSSEGLAESTDTQYFGPGTRLTVL.

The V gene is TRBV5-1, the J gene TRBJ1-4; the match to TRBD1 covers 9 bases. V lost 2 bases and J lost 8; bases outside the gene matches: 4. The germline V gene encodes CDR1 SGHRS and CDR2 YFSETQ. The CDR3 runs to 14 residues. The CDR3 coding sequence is TGCGCCAGCAGCTTAGGACAGGGGAGGGAAAAACTGTTTTTT. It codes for CASSLGQGREKLFF.

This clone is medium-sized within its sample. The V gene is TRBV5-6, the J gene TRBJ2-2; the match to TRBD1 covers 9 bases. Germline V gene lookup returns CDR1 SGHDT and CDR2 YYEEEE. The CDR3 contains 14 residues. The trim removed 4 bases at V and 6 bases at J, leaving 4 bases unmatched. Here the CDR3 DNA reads TGTGCCAGCAGCCCGGGACAGGGTGCCGGGGAGCTGTTTTTT. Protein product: CASSPGQGAGELFF. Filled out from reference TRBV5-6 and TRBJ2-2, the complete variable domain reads DAGVTQSPTHLIKTRGQQVTLRCSPKSGHDTVSWYQQALGQGPQFIFQYYEEEERQRGNFPDRFSGHQFPNYSSELNVNALLLGDSALYLCASSPGQGAGELFFGEGSRLTVL.

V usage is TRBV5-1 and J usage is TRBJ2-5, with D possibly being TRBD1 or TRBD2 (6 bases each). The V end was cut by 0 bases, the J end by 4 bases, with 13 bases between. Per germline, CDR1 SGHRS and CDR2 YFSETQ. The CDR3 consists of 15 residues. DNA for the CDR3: TGCGCCAGCAGCTTGGATCCGGGGGCAGGAGAGACCCAGTACTTC. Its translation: CASSLDPGAGETQYF.

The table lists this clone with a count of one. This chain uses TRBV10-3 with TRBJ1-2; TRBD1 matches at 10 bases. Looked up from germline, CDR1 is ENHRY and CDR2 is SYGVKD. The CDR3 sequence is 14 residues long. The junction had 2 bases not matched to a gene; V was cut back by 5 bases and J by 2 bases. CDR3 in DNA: TGTGCCATCAGTATGGACAGGGGGAACTATGGCTACACCTTC. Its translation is CAISMDRGNYGYTF.

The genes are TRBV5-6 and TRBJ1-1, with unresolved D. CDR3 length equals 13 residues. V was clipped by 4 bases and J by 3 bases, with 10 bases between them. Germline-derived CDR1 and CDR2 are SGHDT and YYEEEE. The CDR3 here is CASSPDIYTEAFF. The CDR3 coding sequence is TGTGCCAGCAGCCCAGACATCTACACTGAAGCTTTCTTT.

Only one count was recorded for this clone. DNA of the CDR3: TGTGCCAGCTCACCACCCCCGGGCTACGAGCAGTACTTC. This gives the protein CASSPPPGYEQYF. The chain couples TRBV18 to TRBJ2-5; D not resolved. The DNA end is a closer match to TRBJ2-7, so the J assignment may be wrong. Germline V CDR1 and CDR2: KGHSH, LQKENI. CDR3 length: 13 amino acids.

The CDR3 loop is CASSGRGNTEAFF. CDR3 bases: TGTGCCAGCAGTGGCAGGGGCAACACTGAAGCTTTCTTT. This chain uses TRBV6-1 with TRBJ1-1; TRBD1 is a possible D gene (6 bases). Between the trimmed V and J ends, which lost 4 bases and 2 bases, there was a span of 8 bases. CDR1 and CDR2 from the germline V gene are MNHNS and SASEGT. The CDR3 is made up of 13 amino acids.

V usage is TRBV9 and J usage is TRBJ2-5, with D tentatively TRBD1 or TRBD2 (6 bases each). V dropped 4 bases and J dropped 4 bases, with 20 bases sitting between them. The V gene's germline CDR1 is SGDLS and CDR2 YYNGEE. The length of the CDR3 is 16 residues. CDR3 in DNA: TGTGCCAGCAGCCTGGGGGGCACCCAAGAGTTAGAGACCCAGTACTTC. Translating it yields CASSLGGTQELETQYF.

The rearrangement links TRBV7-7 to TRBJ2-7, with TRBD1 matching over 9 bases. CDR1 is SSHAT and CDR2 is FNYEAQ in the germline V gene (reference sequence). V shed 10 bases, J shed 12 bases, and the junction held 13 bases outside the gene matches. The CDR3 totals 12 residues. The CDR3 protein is CANPRDREGRYF. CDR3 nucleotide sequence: TGTGCCAATCCTCGGGACAGGGAGGGACGGTACTTC.

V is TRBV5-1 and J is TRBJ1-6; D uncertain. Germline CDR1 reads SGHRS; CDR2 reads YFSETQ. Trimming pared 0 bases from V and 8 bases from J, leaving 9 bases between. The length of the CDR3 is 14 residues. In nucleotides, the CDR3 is TGCGCCAGCAGCTTGGGGAGGGAGGATTCACCCCTCCACTTT. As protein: CASSLGREDSPLHF.

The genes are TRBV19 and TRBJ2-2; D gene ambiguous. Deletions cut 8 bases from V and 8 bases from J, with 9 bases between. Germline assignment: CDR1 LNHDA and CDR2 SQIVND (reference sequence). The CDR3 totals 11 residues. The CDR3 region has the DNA TGTGCCAGTTTGGAAGGGGGGGAGCTGTTTTTT. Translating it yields CASLEGGELFF.